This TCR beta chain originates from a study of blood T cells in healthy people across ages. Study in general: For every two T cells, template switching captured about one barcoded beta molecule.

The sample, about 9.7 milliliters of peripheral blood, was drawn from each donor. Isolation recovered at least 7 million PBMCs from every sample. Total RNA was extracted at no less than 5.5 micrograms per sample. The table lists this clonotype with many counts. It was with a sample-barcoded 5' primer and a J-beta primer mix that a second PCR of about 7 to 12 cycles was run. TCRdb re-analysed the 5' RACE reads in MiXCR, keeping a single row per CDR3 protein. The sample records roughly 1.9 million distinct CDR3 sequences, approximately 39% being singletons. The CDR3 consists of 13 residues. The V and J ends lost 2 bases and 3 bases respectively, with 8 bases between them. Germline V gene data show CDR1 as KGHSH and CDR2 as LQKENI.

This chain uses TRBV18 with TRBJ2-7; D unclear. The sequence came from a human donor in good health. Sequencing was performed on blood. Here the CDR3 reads CASSPGRSYEQYF. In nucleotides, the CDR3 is TGTGCCAGCTCACCAGGTCGTAGCTACGAGCAGTACTTC.